This TCR beta chain was profiled in a study of T cell responses to AZD1222 COVID-19 vaccine. The study, taken as a whole, reports: Seropositive at baseline were only a handful of AZD1222 recipients.

This table comes from immunoSEQ multiplex PCR, and its TCRdb copy is limited to in-frame clones, with some not included. In the table there are tens of thousands of clones, about 85% of which are singletons. A word on this clone: Its specificity is unknown.

Trimming removed 7 bases at V and 3 bases at J, with 18 bases between. The CDR3 spans 15 residues. CDR1 is LNHDA, CDR2 SQIVND, per germline (reference sequence). Samples with a second dose at about 4 or about 12 weeks were pooled together. This TCR came from an adult who received the AZD1222 COVID-19 vaccine. The V call is TRBV19, the J call TRBJ1-2, with a possible D match to TRBD1 (5 bases). Source: peripheral blood, taken 28 days after the second AZD1222 dose. The CDR3 DNA follows: TGTGCCAGTACCATGGGGGACCCACGGGACTATGGCTACACCTTC. As protein: CASTMGDPRDYGYTF.